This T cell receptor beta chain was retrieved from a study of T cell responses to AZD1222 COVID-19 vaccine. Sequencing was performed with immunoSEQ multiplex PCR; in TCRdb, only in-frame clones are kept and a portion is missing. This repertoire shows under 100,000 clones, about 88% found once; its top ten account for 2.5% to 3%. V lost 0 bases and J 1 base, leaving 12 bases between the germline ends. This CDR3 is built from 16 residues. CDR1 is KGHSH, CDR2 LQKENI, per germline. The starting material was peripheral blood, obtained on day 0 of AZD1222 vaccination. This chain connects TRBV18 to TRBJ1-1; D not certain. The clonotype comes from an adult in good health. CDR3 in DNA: TGTGCCAGCTCACCACCGGTCGGGGTACGGAACACTGAAGCTTTCTTT. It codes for CASSPPVGVRNTEAFF.